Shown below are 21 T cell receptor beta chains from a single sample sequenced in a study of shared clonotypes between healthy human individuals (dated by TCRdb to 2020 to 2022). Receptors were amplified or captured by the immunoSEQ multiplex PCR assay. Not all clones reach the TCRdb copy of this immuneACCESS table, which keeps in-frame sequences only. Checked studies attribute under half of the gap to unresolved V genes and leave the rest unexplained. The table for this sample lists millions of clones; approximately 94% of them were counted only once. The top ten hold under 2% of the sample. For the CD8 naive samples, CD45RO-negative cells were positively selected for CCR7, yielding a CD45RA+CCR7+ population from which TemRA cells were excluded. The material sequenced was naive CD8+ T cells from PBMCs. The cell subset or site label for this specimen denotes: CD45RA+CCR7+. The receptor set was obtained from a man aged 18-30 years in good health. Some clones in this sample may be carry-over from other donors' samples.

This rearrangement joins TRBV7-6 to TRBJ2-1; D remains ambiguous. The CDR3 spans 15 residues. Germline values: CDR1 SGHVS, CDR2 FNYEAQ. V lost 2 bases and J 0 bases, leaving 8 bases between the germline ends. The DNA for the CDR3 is TGTGCCAGCAGCTTACAGGTCTCCTCCTACAATGAGCAGTTCTTC. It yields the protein CASSLQVSSYNEQFF.

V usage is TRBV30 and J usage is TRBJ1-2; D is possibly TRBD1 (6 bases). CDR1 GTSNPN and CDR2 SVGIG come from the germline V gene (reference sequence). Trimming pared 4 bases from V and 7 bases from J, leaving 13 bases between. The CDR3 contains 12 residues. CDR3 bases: TGTGCCTGGATACGGGGGGCGCTTGGCTACACCTTC. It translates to CAWIRGALGYTF.

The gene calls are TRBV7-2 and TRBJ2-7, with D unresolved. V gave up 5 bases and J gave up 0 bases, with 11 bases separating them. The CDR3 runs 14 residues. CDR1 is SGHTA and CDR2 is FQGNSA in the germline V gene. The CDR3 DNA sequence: TGTGCCAGCAGCCCCCGACTGTTCTCCTACGAGCAGTACTTC. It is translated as CASSPRLFSYEQYF.

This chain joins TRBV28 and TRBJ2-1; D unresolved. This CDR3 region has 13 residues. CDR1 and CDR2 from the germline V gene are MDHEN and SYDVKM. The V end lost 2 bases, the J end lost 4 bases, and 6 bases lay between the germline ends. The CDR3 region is CASSLDIYNEQFF. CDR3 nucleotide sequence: TGTGCCAGCAGTTTAGATATATACAATGAGCAGTTCTTC.

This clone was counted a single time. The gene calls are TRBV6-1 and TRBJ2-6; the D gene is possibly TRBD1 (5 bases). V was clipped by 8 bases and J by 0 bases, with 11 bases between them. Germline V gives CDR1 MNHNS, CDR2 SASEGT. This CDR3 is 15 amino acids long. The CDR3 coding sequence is TGTGCCAGCCGCCTACAGGTCTCTGGGGCCAACGTCCTGACTTTC. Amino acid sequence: CASRLQVSGANVLTF.

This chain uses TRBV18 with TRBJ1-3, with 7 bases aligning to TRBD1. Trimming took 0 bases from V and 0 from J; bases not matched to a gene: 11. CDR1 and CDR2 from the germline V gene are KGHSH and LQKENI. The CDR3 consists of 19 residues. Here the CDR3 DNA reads TGTGCCAGCTCACCACCGTTTTTAAGGGGGCCCAGCTCTGGAAACACCATATATTTT. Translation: CASSPPFLRGPSSGNTIYF. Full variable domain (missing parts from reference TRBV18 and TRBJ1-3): NAGVMQNPRHLVRRRGQEARLRCSPMKGHSHVYWYRQLPEEGLKFMVYLQKENIIDESGMPKERFSAEFPKEGPSILRIQQVVRGDSAAYFCASSPPFLRGPSSGNTIYFGEGSWLTVV.

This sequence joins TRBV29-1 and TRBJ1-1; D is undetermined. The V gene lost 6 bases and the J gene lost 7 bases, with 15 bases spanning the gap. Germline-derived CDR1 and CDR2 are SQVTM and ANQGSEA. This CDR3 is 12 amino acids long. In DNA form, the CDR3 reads TGCAGCGTGACATGGACTTCAGATGAAGCTTTCTTT. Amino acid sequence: CSVTWTSDEAFF.

The CDR3 DNA reads TGTGCCTGGAGTGGCGTCAGAAACTATGGCTACACCTTC. Its protein product is CAWSGVRNYGYTF. The rearrangement uses TRBV30 and TRBJ1-2, with D unresolved. This CDR3 contains 13 residues. Per germline, CDR1 GTSNPN and CDR2 SVGIG (reference sequence). V was clipped by 1 base and J by 2 bases, with 8 bases between them.

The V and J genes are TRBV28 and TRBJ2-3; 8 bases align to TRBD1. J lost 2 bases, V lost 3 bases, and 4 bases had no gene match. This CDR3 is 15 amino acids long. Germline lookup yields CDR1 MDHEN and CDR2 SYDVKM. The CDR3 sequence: CASSFLDRVTDTQYF. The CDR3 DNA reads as TGTGCCAGCAGTTTCCTGGACAGGGTCACAGATACGCAGTATTTT.

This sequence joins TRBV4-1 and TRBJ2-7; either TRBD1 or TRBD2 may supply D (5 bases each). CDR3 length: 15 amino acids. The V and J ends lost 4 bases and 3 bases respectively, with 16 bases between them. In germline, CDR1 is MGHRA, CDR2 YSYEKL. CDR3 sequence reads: CASSRDSGPLYEQYF. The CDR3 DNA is TGCGCCAGCAGCCGAGACTCGGGACCCCTCTACGAGCAGTACTTC.

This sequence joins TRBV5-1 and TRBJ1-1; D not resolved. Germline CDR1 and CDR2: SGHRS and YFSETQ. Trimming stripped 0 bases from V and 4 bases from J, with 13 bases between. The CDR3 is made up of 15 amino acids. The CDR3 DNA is TGCGCCAGCAGCTTGGCCATCGGCAGGCGCACTGAAGCTTTCTTT. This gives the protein CASSLAIGRRTEAFF.

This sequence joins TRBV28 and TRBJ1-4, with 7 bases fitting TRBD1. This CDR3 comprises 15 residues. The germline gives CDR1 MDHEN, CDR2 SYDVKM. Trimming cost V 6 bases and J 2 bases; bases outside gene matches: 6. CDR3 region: CASRDTGQTNEKLFF. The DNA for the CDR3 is TGTGCCAGCAGGGATACGGGACAGACTAATGAAAAACTGTTTTTT.

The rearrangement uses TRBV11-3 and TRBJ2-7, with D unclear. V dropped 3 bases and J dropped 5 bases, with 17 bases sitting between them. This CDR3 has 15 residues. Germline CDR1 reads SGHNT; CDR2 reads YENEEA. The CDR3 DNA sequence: TGTGCCAGCAGCTTCGCCCCAGGACCAGCTCACGAGCAGTACTTC. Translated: CASSFAPGPAHEQYF.

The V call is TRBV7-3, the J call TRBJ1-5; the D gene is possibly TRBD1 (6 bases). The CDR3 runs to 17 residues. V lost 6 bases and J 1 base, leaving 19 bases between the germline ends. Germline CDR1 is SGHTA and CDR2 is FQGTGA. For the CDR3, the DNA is TGTGCCAGCAGACTATGGAGGCAGGGGCGGAGCAATCAGCCCCAGCATTTT. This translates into CASRLWRQGRSNQPQHF. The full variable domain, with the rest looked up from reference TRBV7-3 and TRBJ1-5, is GAGVSQTPSNKVTEKGKYVELRCDPISGHTALYWYRQSLGQGPEFLIYFQGTGAADDSGLPNDRFFAVRPEGSVSTLKIQRTERGDSAVYLCASRLWRQGRSNQPQHFGDGTRLSIL.

The CDR3 coding sequence is TGTGCCAGCAGTTTGGAGCTAAATAACTATGGCTACACCTTC. Amino acids: CASSLELNNYGYTF. This chain links TRBV28 with TRBJ1-2; D is undetermined. Germline V gene data show CDR1 as MDHEN and CDR2 as SYDVKM. Trimming removed 3 bases at V and 1 base at J, with 9 bases between. This CDR3 region has 14 residues.

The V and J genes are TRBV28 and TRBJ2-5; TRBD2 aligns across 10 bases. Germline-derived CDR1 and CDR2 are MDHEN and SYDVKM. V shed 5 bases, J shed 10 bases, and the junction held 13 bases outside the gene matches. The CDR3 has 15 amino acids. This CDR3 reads CASSTALAGRRDQYF. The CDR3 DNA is TGTGCCAGCAGTACCGCACTAGCGGGGCGGAGGGACCAGTACTTC.

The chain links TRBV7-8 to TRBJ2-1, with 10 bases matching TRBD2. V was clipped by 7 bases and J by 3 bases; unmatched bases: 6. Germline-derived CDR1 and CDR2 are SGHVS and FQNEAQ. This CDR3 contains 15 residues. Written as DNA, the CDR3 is TGTGCCAGCATGACCCTAGCGGGAGTCTACAATGAGCAGTTCTTC. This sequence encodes CASMTLAGVYNEQFF.

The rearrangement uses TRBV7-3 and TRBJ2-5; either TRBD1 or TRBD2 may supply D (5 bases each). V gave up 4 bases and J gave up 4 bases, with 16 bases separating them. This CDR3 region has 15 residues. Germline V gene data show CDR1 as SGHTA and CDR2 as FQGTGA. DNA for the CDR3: TGTGCCAGCAGCTCAACAGGAGGTATAGGAGAGACCCAGTACTTC. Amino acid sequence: CASSSTGGIGETQYF. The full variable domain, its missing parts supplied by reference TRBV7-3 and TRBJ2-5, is GAGVSQTPSNKVTEKGKYVELRCDPISGHTALYWYRQSLGQGPEFLIYFQGTGAADDSGLPNDRFFAVRPEGSVSTLKIQRTERGDSAVYLCASSSTGGIGETQYFGPGTRLLVL.

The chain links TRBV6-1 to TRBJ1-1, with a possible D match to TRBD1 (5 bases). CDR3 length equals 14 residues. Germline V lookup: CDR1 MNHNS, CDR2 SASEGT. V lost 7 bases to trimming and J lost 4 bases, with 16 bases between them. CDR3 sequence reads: CASTLGRGSTEAFF. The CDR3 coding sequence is TGTGCCAGCACGCTCGGACGGGGGAGCACTGAAGCTTTCTTT.

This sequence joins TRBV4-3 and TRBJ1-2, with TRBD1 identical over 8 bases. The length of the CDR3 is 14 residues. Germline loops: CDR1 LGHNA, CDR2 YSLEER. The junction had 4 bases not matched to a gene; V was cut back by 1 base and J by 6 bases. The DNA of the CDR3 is TGCGCCAGCAGCCAAGCGCAGGGGGCAGATGGCTACACCTTC. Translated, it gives CASSQAQGADGYTF.

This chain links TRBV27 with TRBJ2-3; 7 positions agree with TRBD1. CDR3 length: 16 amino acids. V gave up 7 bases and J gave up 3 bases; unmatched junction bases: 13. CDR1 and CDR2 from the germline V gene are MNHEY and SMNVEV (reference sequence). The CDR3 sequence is CASKGYGRGRTDTQYF. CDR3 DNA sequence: TGTGCCAGCAAGGGTTACGGCAGGGGGAGAACAGATACGCAGTATTTT.